The 22 T cell receptor beta chains presented below share a single source sample, sequenced in a study of vaccination effects on CD4 cells after COVID-19. Within the ViraFEST assay, antigen-specific CD4+ T cells underwent expansion with viral peptide pools prior to sequencing. CD4+ T cell isolation took place after 10 days of culture. Each participant was administered two doses of either the BNT162b2 or the mRNA-1273 vaccine. These TCRs are of unknown antigen specificity. TCRdb's copy holds only in-frame clones and misses some; the assay was immunoSEQ multiplex PCR. The profile shows tens of thousands of clones, about three quarters of them singletons. This sample comprised CD4+ T cells from PBMCs cultured with HCoV-229E spike peptides, obtained after COVID-19 vaccination. The receptors were gathered from a human donor who received a COVID-19 vaccine.

The chain links TRBV10-1 to TRBJ1-1, with no clear D. Trimming stripped 5 bases from V and 6 bases from J, with 19 bases between. The CDR3 has 15 residues. The V gene's germline CDR1 is WNHNN and CDR2 SYGVQD (reference sequence). CDR3 nucleotide sequence: TGCGCCAGCAGTCGTAGCGGCAACCCGAGCGCTGAAGCTTTCTTT. It specifies CASSRSGNPSAEAFF.

The V and J genes are TRBV11-3 and TRBJ2-2; D not resolved. The length of the CDR3 is 11 residues. Per the germline V gene, CDR1 is SGHNT and CDR2 is YENEEA. Trimming stripped 7 bases from V and 4 bases from J, with 4 bases between. The CDR3 spells CASTSTGELFF. CDR3 DNA sequence: TGTGCCAGCACCTCCACCGGGGAGCTGTTTTTT.

J is TRBJ2-5 and V is TRBV6-5; 10 bases fit TRBD1. The germline V gene encodes CDR1 MNHEY and CDR2 SVGAGI. With 0 bases clipped from V and 4 bases from J, the junction kept 5 bases outside the gene matches. The CDR3 consists of 16 residues. CDR3 amino acids: CASSYSPGQGRETQYF. The CDR3 nucleotides are TGTGCCAGCAGTTACTCTCCGGGACAGGGGAGAGAGACCCAGTACTTC.

The rearrangement links TRBV30 to TRBJ1-1, with D possibly matching TRBD1 (5 bases). The CDR3 length is 15 residues. Germline lookup yields CDR1 GTSNPN and CDR2 SVGIG (reference sequence). The V end lost 3 bases, the J end lost 2 bases, and 16 bases lay between the germline ends. The CDR3, as DNA: TGTGCCTGGAGAATAGAACAGGCTATAAACACTGAAGCTTTCTTT. As protein: CAWRIEQAINTEAFF.

This clone was picked up one time. In nucleotides, the CDR3 is TGTGCCAGTAGTATCAGCCCGGGGCAGGGGGCCCGAGAGACCCAGTACTTC. It specifies CASSISPGQGARETQYF. The rearrangement joins TRBV19 to TRBJ2-5, with 8 bases that match TRBD1. CDR3 size: 17 residues. Per the germline V gene, CDR1 is LNHDA and CDR2 is SQIVND (reference sequence). Trimming took 3 bases from V and 4 from J; bases not matched to a gene: 13.

The chain employs TRBV30 and TRBJ1-2, with D possibly matching TRBD1 (5 bases). The CDR3 runs 15 residues. V was shortened by 0 bases and J by 4 bases, with 15 bases between the two germline ends. Germline V gives CDR1 GTSNPN, CDR2 SVGIG (reference sequence). The CDR3 DNA follows: TGTGCCTGGAGTGTAGTGGGGCAGTCTAGCTATGGCTACACCTTC. As protein: CAWSVVGQSSYGYTF.

This clone has more than one count but fewer than ten. The CDR3 coding sequence is TGTGCCAGCAGCTTAGGCAGATACCTCTATGGCTACACCTTC. Its translation is CASSLGRYLYGYTF. The chain carries TRBV7-9 and TRBJ1-2, with unresolved D. This CDR3 spans 14 amino acids. Germline CDR1 and CDR2: SEHNR and FQNEAQ (reference sequence). The germline V and J ends were trimmed by 1 base and 4 bases, with 10 bases remaining between them.

This clone came up once. The chain couples TRBV5-1 to TRBJ2-1, with a tentative D call TRBD2 (7 bases). Germline CDR1 is SGHRS and CDR2 is YFSETQ. V dropped 6 bases and J dropped 7 bases, with 17 bases sitting between them. The CDR3 extends over 14 amino acids. This chain's CDR3 is CASTRGAGANEQFF. The DNA for the CDR3 is TGCGCCAGCACGAGGGGCGCGGGGGCTAATGAGCAGTTCTTC.

In its sample, this clone was seen a few times. The rearrangement uses TRBV6-2 or TRBV6-3 and TRBJ2-2; D gene ambiguous. Germline CDR1 and CDR2: MNHEY and SVGEGT. This CDR3 has 13 residues. The V and J ends lost 5 bases and 7 bases respectively, with 11 bases between them. Here the CDR3 reads CASSLTSVGELFF. Here the CDR3 DNA reads TGTGCCAGCAGTCTAACTTCGGTCGGGGAGCTGTTTTTT.

This clone was picked up one time. The V and J genes are TRBV24-1 and TRBJ1-2, with D hard to call. CDR3 size: 12 residues. Germline CDR1 reads KGHDR; CDR2 reads SFDVKD. V dropped 5 bases and J dropped 6 bases, with 9 bases sitting between them. The CDR3 DNA is TGTGCCACCAGTGGCCTCAAGGATGGCTACACCTTC. Its translation is CATSGLKDGYTF.

The chain is built from TRBV28 and TRBJ1-6; 10 nucleotides line up with TRBD1. There are 15 residues in the CDR3. After removal of 8 bases from V and 7 bases from J, the junction contained 8 bases not matched to a gene. Germline V CDR1 and CDR2: MDHEN, SYDVKM. The CDR3 nucleotides read TGTGCCAGCTGGCCCGGGGACAGGGGAAATTCACCCCTCCACTTT. Translated: CASWPGDRGNSPLHF.

The rearrangement uses TRBV7-9 and TRBJ2-7; D could derive from TRBD1 or TRBD2 (7 bases each). Germline V CDR1 and CDR2: SEHNR, FQNEAQ (reference sequence). This CDR3 comprises 15 residues. The V gene lost 5 bases and the J gene lost 1 base, with 15 bases spanning the gap. This CDR3 reads CASSRGGGASYEQYV. DNA of the CDR3: TGTGCCAGCAGCCGGGGAGGGGGCGCATCCTACGAGCAGTACGTC.

This clone was found once. The chain couples TRBV5-4 to TRBJ2-5, with no clear D. Between the trimmed V and J ends, which lost 8 bases and 5 bases, there was a span of 22 bases. This CDR3 has 15 amino acids. Germline CDR1 is SGHNT and CDR2 is YYREEE (reference sequence). The CDR3 spells CASSSSQTTKETQYF. CDR3 coding DNA: TGTGCCAGTAGCAGCTCTCAAACTACCAAGGAGACCCAGTACTTC.

The rearrangement uses TRBV5-5 and TRBJ2-1; tentative D call: TRBD1 (6 bases). The CDR3 is 14 amino acids. CDR1 and CDR2 (germline): SGHKS, YYEKEE (reference sequence). Between the trimmed V and J ends, which lost 0 bases and 2 bases, there was a span of 6 bases. The CDR3 nucleotides are TGTGCCAGCAGCTTGGGGGACACCTACAATGAGCAGTTCTTC. Encoded protein: CASSLGDTYNEQFF.

V is TRBV5-5 and J is TRBJ2-7; TRBD2 aligns across 11 bases. CDR1 SGHKS and CDR2 YYEKEE come from the germline V gene (reference sequence). V was pared by 4 bases and J by 2 bases, with 5 bases of the junction left unmatched. The CDR3 covers 15 residues. The CDR3 region has the DNA TGTGCCAGCAGCACGGGACTAGCGGTTACCTACGAGCAGTACGTC. It encodes CASSTGLAVTYEQYV.

This chain connects TRBV2 to TRBJ1-5; 8 bases match TRBD1. V lost 4 bases to trimming and J lost 4 bases; unmatched junction nucleotides: 3. This CDR3 contains 14 residues. Looked up from germline, CDR1 is SNHLY and CDR2 is FYNNEI. The CDR3 DNA sequence: TGTGCCAGCAGTGGGGACAGGCCAAATCAGCCCCAGCATTTT. Its translation: CASSGDRPNQPQHF.

This clone was seen a handful of times. The chain is built from TRBV19 and TRBJ1-6; 12 positions match TRBD1. The germline gives CDR1 LNHDA, CDR2 SQIVND (reference sequence). This CDR3 comprises 15 residues. The V gene end was trimmed by 7 bases and the J gene end by 10 bases; junction bases not matched to a gene: 8. CDR3 DNA: TGTGCCAGTACTCCGGGGGACAGGGGGCGATCACCCCTCCACTTT. This gives the protein CASTPGDRGRSPLHF.

V gene TRBV28 combines with J gene TRBJ1-2, with D possibly being TRBD1 (5 bases). V gave up 5 bases and J gave up 5 bases, with 12 bases separating them. This CDR3 is 13 amino acids long. The germline V gene encodes CDR1 MDHEN and CDR2 SYDVKM. DNA for the CDR3: TGTGCCAGCAGTATCCAGGGAGGATATGGCTACACCTTC. It encodes CASSIQGGYGYTF.

The V gene is TRBV3-1 (or the pseudogene TRBV3-2), the J gene TRBJ1-1, with TRBD1 matching over 8 bases. V trimming: 4 bases; J trimming: 5 bases; junction bases outside the gene matches: 12. This CDR3 region has 16 residues. Germline values: CDR1 LGHDT, CDR2 YNNKEL (reference sequence). CDR3 protein: CASSPSRRTGGTEAFF. CDR3 DNA: TGTGCCAGCAGCCCCAGCCGAAGAACAGGGGGTACTGAAGCTTTCTTT.

The rearrangement uses TRBV24-1 and TRBJ1-2; 11 nucleotides agree with TRBD1. The CDR3 sequence is 15 residues long. Germline-derived CDR1 and CDR2 are KGHDR and SFDVKD. Germline trimming cut 3 bases from V and 4 bases from J; bases unmatched to any gene: 3. The DNA for the CDR3 is TGTGCCACCAGTGATCGGGACAGGGGGGCCTATGGCTACACCTTC. Amino acid sequence: CATSDRDRGAYGYTF.

The V gene is TRBV2, the J gene TRBJ1-5; D is undetermined. Trimming cost V 3 bases and J 1 base, with 10 bases left between them. This CDR3 region has 15 residues. Germline V gene data show CDR1 as SNHLY and CDR2 as FYNNEI. The CDR3 spells CASSDSVGSNQPQHF. Written as DNA, the CDR3 is TGTGCCAGCAGTGATTCGGTTGGGAGCAATCAGCCCCAGCATTTT.

In its sample, this clone was seen a few times. The rearrangement joins TRBV7-9 to TRBJ2-2; D gene unclear. From germline, CDR1 is SEHNR and CDR2 FQNEAQ (reference sequence). The V and J ends lost 1 base and 2 bases respectively, with 5 bases between them. The CDR3 is 14 residues long. CDR3 nucleotides: TGTGCCAGCAGCTTAGGTTCTAACACCGGGGAGCTGTTTTTT. It translates to CASSLGSNTGELFF.